This T cell receptor beta chain is drawn from a study of shared clonotypes between healthy human individuals. General study findings and limits: Represented genetic and exposure-history diversity was restricted by having few donors. The generation probabilities recorded for non-shared clonotypes fell below those of clonotypes shared by all four donors.

The germline V gene encodes CDR1 LNHDA and CDR2 SQIVND (reference sequence). After removal of 4 bases from V and 9 bases from J, the junction contained 11 bases not matched to a gene. This CDR3 region has 15 residues. Original handling: Owing to the provision of junction-only sequences devoid of quality scores by immunoSEQ, filtering differed. Assay: immunoSEQ multiplex PCR; the TCRdb copy retains only in-frame clones and omits some. The V and J calls and clone size were taken over from that table, and D and trimming were inferred from the DNA. The sample contains hundreds of thousands of clones, over 65% of which appear only once. As regards this clone: Its specificity is not known.

The sequencing input was memory CD4+ T cells sorted from blood. As for subset: CD45RA-negative fraction. The TCR sequence derives from a young man in good health. The V call is TRBV19, the J call TRBJ2-3, with 9 bases identical to TRBD2. For the CDR3, the DNA is TGTGCCAGTAGTACTAGCGGGGCCCTAGTAGAGACGCAGTATTTT. This codes for CASSTSGALVETQYF.